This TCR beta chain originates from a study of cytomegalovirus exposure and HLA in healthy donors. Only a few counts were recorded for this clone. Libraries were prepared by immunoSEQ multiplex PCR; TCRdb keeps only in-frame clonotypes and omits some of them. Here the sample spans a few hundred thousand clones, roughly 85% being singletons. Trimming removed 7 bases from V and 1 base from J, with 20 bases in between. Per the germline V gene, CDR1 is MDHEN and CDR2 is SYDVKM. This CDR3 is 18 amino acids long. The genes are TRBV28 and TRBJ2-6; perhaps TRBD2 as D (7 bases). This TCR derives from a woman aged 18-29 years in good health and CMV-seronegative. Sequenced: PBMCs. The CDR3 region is CASTLRGGKLSGANVLTF. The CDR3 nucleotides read TGTGCCAGCACCCTTAGGGGGGGTAAATTGTCTGGGGCCAACGTCCTGACTTTC.